Listed below are T cell receptor beta chains from one sample, sequenced in a study of T cell repertoires in cytomegalovirus infection. TCRdb fed the reads into MiXCR, producing one record per CDR3 protein. The repertoire holds around 350,000 distinct CDR3 sequences, over 15% seen once, with approximately 10% in the top ten. The specimen sequenced was PBMCs. The origin of the receptors is a human donor in good health (CMV status not recorded). Some clones in this sample may be carry-over from other donors' samples. CDR3s include the opening cysteine and the closing phenylalanine or tryptophan. Each record gives: J gene, D gene, clone size, V gene, CDR3 DNA, CDR3 protein. A D gene is named only where the DNA matches it firmly. Clone size is stated in some rows and not others, as once, few, many or a class when expanded.

TRBJ2-1	TRBD2	many	TRBV7-2	TGTGCCAGCAGCCCCCGGTTTAGCGGGAACAATGAGCAGTTCTTC	CASSPRFSGNNEQFF
TRBJ2-1	NA	NA	TRBV28	TGTGCCAGCATTCTTGCCGGGGGCTATGAGCAGTTCTTC	CASILAGGYEQFF
TRBJ1-4	NA	NA	TRBV4-1	TGCGCCAGCAGCCAAGGGATGGCAACAAGGGGGGATGAAAAACTGTTTTTT	CASSQGMATRGDEKLFF
TRBJ2-5	NA	many	TRBV7-2	TGTGCCAGCAGGGTAGGGGCAGTACAAGAGACCCAGTACTTC	CASRVGAVQETQYF
TRBJ1-5	NA	NA	TRBV6-1	TGTGCCAGCAGTACCGGGACACATAGCAATCAGCCCCAGCATTTT	CASSTGTHSNQPQHF
TRBJ2-3	NA	few	TRBV10-1	TGCGCCAGCAGCGCCCAAGTCCGGGGCGATACGCAGTATTTT	CASSAQVRGDTQYF
TRBJ2-5	NA	NA	TRBV19	TGTGCCAGTAGTATCCCAAAAGAGACCCAGTACTTC	CASSIPKETQYF
TRBJ1-2	TRBD1	NA	TRBV27	TGTGCCAGCAGTCCGCAGGGGGTTTCGAGCTACACCTTC	CASSPQGVSSYTF
TRBJ2-3	NA	many	TRBV7-2	TGTGCCAGCAGCTTACGTAAGACAGCCACAGATACGCAGTATTTT	CASSLRKTATDTQYF
TRBJ1-1	NA	many	TRBV4-3	TGCGCCAGCAGCCAAGACGGAGGAGTCACTGAAGCTTTCTTT	CASSQDGGVTEAFF
TRBJ1-1	NA	few	TRBV20-1	TGCAGTGCTCCGGGACGACCGAACACTGAAGCTTTCTTT	CSAPGRPNTEAFF
TRBJ2-1	TRBD2	few	TRBV6-6	TGTGCCACTTCGACTAGCGGGGTCAATGAGCAGTTCTTC	CATSTSGVNEQFF
TRBJ1-1	NA	few	TRBV6-1	TGTGCCAGCAGCACCCCCGGCAGGGACATTGAAGCTTTCTTT	CASSTPGRDIEAFF
TRBJ2-1	TRBD2	NA	TRBV20-1	TGCAGCATCTTGACTAGCGGCCTTCTTGAGCAGTTCTTC	CSILTSGLLEQFF
TRBJ1-1	TRBD1	NA	TRBV6-2/TRBV6-3	TGTGCCAGCAGGCGACAGGGGGCTCAGACTGAAGCTTTCTTT	CASRRQGAQTEAFF
TRBJ1-5	NA	NA	TRBV15	TGTGCCACCAGCGGTAGGACAGCCCGGCAGCCCCAGCATTTT	CATSGRTARQPQHF
TRBJ1-2	TRBD1	many	TRBV7-2	TGTGCCAGCACGCCACAGGGGAACTTTATGGGCTACACCTTC	CASTPQGNFMGYTF
TRBJ2-1	TRBD1	NA	TRBV15	TGTGCCACCAGCAGAGATCCAGCGGGACAGGGGGGGACGGATGAGCAGTTCTTC	CATSRDPAGQGGTDEQFF
TRBJ2-5	TRBD2	NA	TRBV5-6	TGTGCCAGCAGCTTTGTAGCGGGGGGACAAGAGACCCAGTACTTC	CASSFVAGGQETQYF
TRBJ2-1	TRBD2	NA	TRBV5-6	TGTGCCAGCAGCTTGGGGTTGTTTAGCGGGAATGAGCAGTTCTTC	CASSLGLFSGNEQFF
TRBJ1-3	NA	few	TRBV12-3/TRBV12-4	TGTGCCAACCTACAGGGTTCTTCTGGAAACACCATATATTTT	CANLQGSSGNTIYF
TRBJ2-1	TRBD2	NA	TRBV20-1	TGCAGTGCAACCCGAGGACTAGCGGGACTTGAGCAGTTCTTC	CSATRGLAGLEQFF
TRBJ2-7	TRBD2	few	TRBV20-1	TGCAGTGCTAGAGGGGGTAGCGGGAACTCCTACGAGCAGTACTTC	CSARGGSGNSYEQYF
TRBJ2-2	TRBD2	NA	TRBV19	TGTGCCAGTAGTATTGTAGCGGGATTCACCGGGGAGCTGTTTTTT	CASSIVAGFTGELFF
TRBJ1-3	TRBD1	many	TRBV7-2	TGTGCCAGCAGCTTCCTCCGAGGGGGCGCAAGCTCTGGAAACACCATATATTTT	CASSFLRGGASSGNTIYF
TRBJ1-4	NA	NA	TRBV7-9	TGTGCCAGCAGCCCGGGGAATAATGAAAAACTGTTTTTT	CASSPGNNEKLFF
TRBJ1-5	NA	many	TRBV7-2	TGTGCCAGCAGCTTAGTTGGGGGCTGGAATCAGCCCCAGCATTTT	CASSLVGGWNQPQHF
TRBJ1-2	NA	few	TRBV5-5	TGTGCCAGCAGCTTGGGAGTGGAGGGGGGTGGCTACACCTTC	CASSLGVEGGGYTF
TRBJ1-1	TRBD1	many	TRBV2	TGTGCCAGCAGCCAGGGGGGCCTTAGGGCTCGGGGAGCTTTCTTT	CASSQGGLRARGAFF
TRBJ2-4	NA	NA	TRBV7-6	TGTGCCAGCAGCCCCTCGGCCTCATCGCGGATTCAGTACTTC	CASSPSASSRIQYF
TRBJ2-6	NA	once	TRBV12-3/TRBV12-4	TGTGCCAGCTTCCCAGCTGGGGCCAACGTCCTGACTTTC	CASFPAGANVLTF
TRBJ2-7	NA	many	TRBV7-2	TGTGCCAGCAGCTTAGTATACCTGGACGAGCAGTACTTC	CASSLVYLDEQYF
TRBJ2-1	TRBD1	NA	TRBV5-5	TGTGCCAGCAGTTCCGGGACAGGGATCGATGAGCAGTTCTTC	CASSSGTGIDEQFF
TRBJ2-3	TRBD2	NA	TRBV6-2/TRBV6-3	TGTGCCAGCAGTCCCCCGGGACTAGCGGTTGAAGATACGCAGTATTTT	CASSPPGLAVEDTQYF
TRBJ1-2	TRBD1	NA	TRBV7-8	TGTGCCAGCAGCTTCGGACAGGGGGTGGGCTACACCTTC	CASSFGQGVGYTF
TRBJ2-1	NA	many	TRBV7-8	TGTGCCAGCAGCCCCCACGACATTTTCAATGAGCAGTTCTTC	CASSPHDIFNEQFF
TRBJ1-1	NA	few	TRBV19	TGTGCCAGTAGTATTCTTAGGGGAGAAGCTTTCTTT	CASSILRGEAFF
TRBJ2-3	TRBD2	many	TRBV11-2	TGTGCCAGCAGCTCCCCGGGGGGGCGGGGGGGAAAGCCAGATACGCAGTATTTT	CASSSPGGRGGKPDTQYF
TRBJ2-1	TRBD1	NA	TRBV5-4	TGTGCCAGCGTGGGACAGGGGGTTTACAATGAGCAGTTCTTC	CASVGQGVYNEQFF
TRBJ2-5	NA	NA	TRBV19	TGTGCCAGTAGTACGGACGGCCAAGAGACCCAGTACTTC	CASSTDGQETQYF
TRBJ2-7	NA	many	TRBV7-2	TGTGCCAGCAGCTTAGCGCTTACTCCGATGTACGAGCAGTACTTC	CASSLALTPMYEQYF
TRBJ2-1	TRBD2	few	TRBV7-6	TGTGCCAGCAGCTTAACTAGCGGCTACAATGAGCAGTTCTTC	CASSLTSGYNEQFF
TRBJ1-2	TRBD1	once	TRBV7-9	TGTGCCAGCAGCCGAGGACAGGCCCCTGGCTACACCTTC	CASSRGQAPGYTF
TRBJ1-4	NA	many	TRBV7-2	TGTGCCAGCAGAAAGGGCGGATCGGCTAATGAAAAACTGTTTTTT	CASRKGGSANEKLFF
TRBJ2-1	TRBD2	few	TRBV7-2	TGTGCCAGCAGCCCTTCCCGGACTAGCGGGAATGAGCAGTTCTTC	CASSPSRTSGNEQFF
TRBJ1-5	NA	many	TRBV28	TGTGCCAGCAGTCCCCGCCAAAATCAGCCCCAGCATTTT	CASSPRQNQPQHF
TRBJ1-2	NA	NA	TRBV29-1	TGCAGCGTTGAAGATAGTGGGAATGGCTACACCTTC	CSVEDSGNGYTF
TRBJ1-1	NA	few	TRBV3-1	TGTGCCAGCAGCCCTTTCGGTGCCACTGAAGCTTTCTTT	CASSPFGATEAFF
TRBJ2-4	TRBD1	NA	TRBV7-8	TGTGCCAGCAGCTCCAGCCGGACAGGGTCGGTAGCCAAAAACATTCAGTACTTC	CASSSSRTGSVAKNIQYF
TRBJ2-3	TRBD2	many	TRBV15	TGTGCCACCGGACATAACTACGTTAGCGGGGGGGCATTTGATACGCAGTATTTT	CATGHNYVSGGAFDTQYF
TRBJ1-3	NA	NA	TRBV29-1	TGCAGCGTTGTTCCCCGTGCTGGAAACACCATATATTTT	CSVVPRAGNTIYF
TRBJ2-1	NA	few	TRBV24-1	TGTGCCACCAGTGATCCCGGGACTTTATACAATGAGCAGTTCTTC	CATSDPGTLYNEQFF
TRBJ1-5	NA	many	TRBV12-3/TRBV12-4	TGTGCCAGCAGTCCGGGGTATAATCCTCCCCAGCATTTT	CASSPGYNPPQHF
TRBJ2-1	NA	few	TRBV19	TGTGCCAGTACCCTATCCCAGGGATCCAATGAGCAGTTCTTC	CASTLSQGSNEQFF
TRBJ2-1	TRBD2	many	TRBV10-3	TGTGCCATCAGTGAGTCGGGGGCTAGCGGGAGTTACAATGAGCAGTTCTTC	CAISESGASGSYNEQFF